The 22 T cell receptor beta chains listed next were all sequenced from one sample in a study of blood T cell repertoires in COVID-19. The data were produced by immunoSEQ multiplex PCR, yet TCRdb's version contains in-frame clones alone and is incomplete. The sample includes roughly 250,000 clones, just under 85% of them seen just once. Sequencing was performed on peripheral blood. These receptors were obtained from a middle-aged man with acute or convalescent COVID-19.

V gene TRBV4-1 combines with J gene TRBJ2-7; 9 bases fit TRBD1. This CDR3 has 15 residues. V shed 3 bases and J 3 bases; nucleotides not matched to a gene: 6. Germline V gene lookup returns CDR1 MGHRA and CDR2 YSYEKL. The CDR3 protein is CASSQKGQGNYEQYF. The CDR3, as DNA: TGCGCCAGCAGCCAGAAGGGACAGGGAAACTACGAGCAGTACTTC.

The rearrangement joins TRBV27 to TRBJ1-6, with D tentatively TRBD1 (6 bases). The CDR3 is made up of 14 amino acids. Deletions cut 5 bases from V and 8 bases from J, with 13 bases between. CDR1 is MNHEY and CDR2 is SMNVEV in the germline V gene (reference sequence). The CDR3 loop reads CASSRTGFYSPLHF. CDR3 DNA: TGTGCCAGCAGTCGCACAGGGTTCTATTCACCCCTCCACTTT.

This rearrangement joins TRBV7-8 to TRBJ1-3, with D unclear. The CDR3 sequence is 16 residues long. Deletions cut 3 bases from V and 4 bases from J, with 16 bases between. CDR1 and CDR2 (germline): SGHVS, FQNEAQ. The CDR3: CASSFISPGFGNTIYF. In DNA, the CDR3 is TGTGCCAGCAGCTTTATCAGCCCCGGGTTCGGAAACACCATATATTTT.

The rearrangement links TRBV7-9 to TRBJ2-1, with a tentative D call TRBD2 (6 bases). V was clipped by 5 bases and J by 1 base, with 12 bases between them. Per the germline V gene, CDR1 is SEHNR and CDR2 is FQNEAQ (reference sequence). The CDR3 totals 15 residues. The CDR3 sequence is CASSQGLLSYNEQFF. The CDR3 DNA follows: TGTGCCAGCAGCCAGGGACTCCTTTCCTACAATGAGCAGTTCTTC.

The chain uses TRBV6-5 and TRBJ1-1, with D tentatively TRBD1 (5 bases). Germline CDR1 MNHEY, CDR2 SVGAGI. The CDR3 spans 13 residues. Trimming pared 8 bases from V and 5 bases from J, leaving 15 bases between. The CDR3 region is CASRISGLTEAFF. CDR3 DNA sequence: TGTGCCAGCCGAATTTCAGGGCTTACTGAAGCTTTCTTT.

The chain couples TRBV5-1 to TRBJ1-6; TRBD1 matches 12 bases. J lost 9 bases, V lost 4 bases, and 11 bases had no gene match. Germline V gene data show CDR1 as SGHRS and CDR2 as YFSETQ. This CDR3 is built from 17 residues. The CDR3 spells CASSPGQGAILISPLHF. CDR3 DNA sequence: TGCGCCAGCAGCCCGGGACAGGGGGCTATCTTGATTTCACCCCTCCACTTT.

The chain uses TRBV2 and TRBJ2-7; D unclear. V lost 2 bases and J lost 7, with 12 bases in between. Germline values: CDR1 SNHLY, CDR2 FYNNEI. This CDR3 contains 13 residues. The chain's CDR3 is CASSESLGWEQYF. The CDR3 DNA reads as TGTGCCAGCAGTGAAAGCCTTGGTTGGGAGCAGTACTTC. Based on the CDR3 plus reference TRBV2 and TRBJ2-7, the full variable domain is EPEVTQTPSHQVTQMGQEVILRCVPISNHLYFYWYRQILGQKVEFLVSFYNNEISEKSEIFDDQFSVERPDGSNFTLKIRSTKLEDSAMYFCASSESLGWEQYFGPGTRLTVT.

J is TRBJ2-1 and V is TRBV27; TRBD2 matches at 15 bases. The CDR3 loop spans 16 amino acids. J lost 10 bases, V lost 6 bases, and 10 bases had no gene match. Germline CDR1 is MNHEY and CDR2 is SMNVEV (reference sequence). CDR3 amino acids: CASRERTSGRAEEQFF. The CDR3, as DNA: TGTGCCAGCAGGGAAAGGACTAGCGGGAGGGCAGAAGAGCAGTTCTTC.

V gene TRBV27 combines with J gene TRBJ2-7; a weak D match, TRBD1 (5 bases). Germline CDR1 and CDR2: MNHEY and SMNVEV (reference sequence). The CDR3 has 15 amino acids. The ends were cut back, 1 base at V and 2 bases at J, with 12 bases in the middle. The CDR3: CASSLWKGHPYEQYF. In nucleotides, the CDR3 is TGTGCCAGCAGTTTATGGAAGGGGCATCCCTACGAGCAGTACTTC.

The V call is TRBV2, the J call TRBJ1-4, with D maybe TRBD1 (6 bases). CDR1 and CDR2 from the germline V gene are SNHLY and FYNNEI. Deletions cut 5 bases from V and 4 bases from J, with 17 bases between. The CDR3 length is 16 residues. The chain's CDR3 is CASSPGTFSSNEKLFF. For the CDR3, the DNA is TGTGCCAGCAGTCCCGGGACATTCAGCAGTAATGAAAAACTGTTTTTT. Drawing the rest from reference TRBV2 and TRBJ1-4, the complete variable domain is EPEVTQTPSHQVTQMGQEVILRCVPISNHLYFYWYRQILGQKVEFLVSFYNNEISEKSEIFDDQFSVERPDGSNFTLKIRSTKLEDSAMYFCASSPGTFSSNEKLFFGSGTQLSVL.

CDR3 sequence (DNA): TGTGCCAGCTCACCACCGCCAGGGTGGTACACTGAAGCTTTCTTT. Residues: CASSPPPGWYTEAFF. The V and J genes are TRBV18 and TRBJ1-1, with D perhaps matching TRBD1 (5 bases). V lost 0 bases and J 3 bases, leaving 11 bases between the germline ends. The germline V gene encodes CDR1 KGHSH and CDR2 LQKENI. The CDR3 covers 15 residues.

The chain carries TRBV7-9 and TRBJ1-4, with 7 bases matching TRBD1. V shed 1 base, J shed 3 bases, and the junction held 2 bases outside the gene matches. This CDR3 contains 15 residues. Germline V CDR1 and CDR2: SEHNR, FQNEAQ (reference sequence). The CDR3 coding sequence is TGTGCCAGCAGCTTAGGAGACAGGGCTAATGAAAAACTGTTTTTT. Translated: CASSLGDRANEKLFF.

J is TRBJ2-3 and V is TRBV12-5; D is unresolved. The CDR3 loop spans 11 amino acids. Germline assignment: CDR1 LGHNT and CDR2 FRNRAP. V lost 6 bases and J 6 bases, leaving 7 bases between the germline ends. CDR3 sequence: CASGPGDTQYF. CDR3 bases: TGTGCTAGTGGGCCCGGGGATACGCAGTATTTT.

This chain links TRBV11-2 with TRBJ1-4, with 7 bases that match TRBD1. CDR3 length: 14 amino acids. V shed 8 bases, J shed 7 bases, and the junction held 10 bases outside the gene matches. The germline CDR1 and CDR2 sequences are SGHAT and FQNNGV. The CDR3 DNA reads as TGTGCCAGCGGACCACAGGGGCGAGGTGAAAAACTGTTTTTT. Its protein is CASGPQGRGEKLFF.

This clone appeared a single time. The V and J genes are TRBV28 and TRBJ1-1; D may be TRBD1 (6 bases). The V and J ends lost 5 bases and 7 bases respectively, with 20 bases between them. CDR1 and CDR2 (germline): MDHEN, SYDVKM. The CDR3 is 15 residues long. The CDR3 sequence is CASSLSGGASDEAFF. Written as DNA, the CDR3 is TGTGCCAGCAGTCTTAGTGGGGGGGCGAGTGATGAAGCTTTCTTT.

The V and J genes are TRBV5-5 and TRBJ2-3, with D perhaps TRBD1 (6 bases). This CDR3 spans 14 amino acids. Per the germline V gene, CDR1 is SGHKS and CDR2 is YYEKEE (reference sequence). V shed 3 bases and J shed 2 bases, with 10 bases lying between them. The CDR3 DNA reads as TGTGCCAGCAGCTCAGGACAGCACACAGATACGCAGTATTTT. It specifies CASSSGQHTDTQYF.

The chain has TRBV24-1 and TRBJ2-7, with 8 bases fitting TRBD2. V shed 9 bases, J shed 7 bases, and the junction held 10 bases outside the gene matches. The germline CDR1 and CDR2 sequences are KGHDR and SFDVKD. This CDR3 spans 13 amino acids. CDR3 DNA: TGTGCCACCGACCTGGGGCCGGGGGGGGAGCAGTACTTC. It is translated as CATDLGPGGEQYF.

This chain links TRBV23-1 with TRBJ1-5, with 8 nucleotides matching TRBD1. TRBV23-1 is recorded as an ORF, its role being uncertain. Germline trimming cut 2 bases from V and 5 bases from J; bases unmatched to any gene: 5. CDR3 length: 15 amino acids. CDR3 sequence (DNA): TGCGCCAGCAGTCAAAGACAGGGGAGGGATCAGCCCCAGCATTTT. It specifies CASSQRQGRDQPQHF.

This clone was counted once. The V gene is TRBV5-1, the J gene TRBJ2-7, with TRBD1 matching over 8 bases. The J segment lost 3 bases and the V segment lost 6 bases, leaving 5 bases of the junction unmatched. There are 13 residues in the CDR3. CDR1 is SGHRS and CDR2 is YFSETQ in the germline V gene. The CDR3 DNA follows: TGCGCCAGCACGGGGACAGGAGACTACGAGCAGTACTTC. It is translated as CASTGTGDYEQYF.

V is TRBV4-1 and J is TRBJ1-5, with a tentative D call TRBD1 (6 bases). There are 16 residues in the CDR3. Germline-derived CDR1 and CDR2 are MGHRA and YSYEKL. The V end lost 2 bases, the J end lost 6 bases, and 17 bases lay between the germline ends. CDR3 amino acids: CASSQTTGYGSQPQHF. Written as DNA, the CDR3 is TGCGCCAGCAGCCAAACAACAGGGTATGGGAGTCAGCCCCAGCATTTT.

With regard to this clone: A junction end diverges from the germline sequence, so it may reflect a read error. The chain employs TRBV27 and TRBJ2-7; D may be TRBD2 (6 bases). This CDR3 comprises 15 residues. The germline V gene encodes CDR1 MNHEY and CDR2 SMNVEV (reference sequence). CDR3 protein: CASRLSGTVYYEQYF. The CDR3 nucleotides are TGTGCCAGCAGATTATCCGGGACTGTCTACTACGAGCAGTACTTC.

The V gene is TRBV11-3, the J gene TRBJ2-1; maybe TRBD1 (6 bases). The CDR3 has 16 amino acids. From germline, CDR1 is SGHNT and CDR2 YENEEA. Trimming shortened V by 5 bases and J by 0 bases, and 14 bases separated the two germline ends. Here the CDR3 reads CASSRSGVSSYNEQFF. The CDR3 bases are TGTGCCAGCAGCCGTTCAGGGGTAAGCTCCTACAATGAGCAGTTCTTC.